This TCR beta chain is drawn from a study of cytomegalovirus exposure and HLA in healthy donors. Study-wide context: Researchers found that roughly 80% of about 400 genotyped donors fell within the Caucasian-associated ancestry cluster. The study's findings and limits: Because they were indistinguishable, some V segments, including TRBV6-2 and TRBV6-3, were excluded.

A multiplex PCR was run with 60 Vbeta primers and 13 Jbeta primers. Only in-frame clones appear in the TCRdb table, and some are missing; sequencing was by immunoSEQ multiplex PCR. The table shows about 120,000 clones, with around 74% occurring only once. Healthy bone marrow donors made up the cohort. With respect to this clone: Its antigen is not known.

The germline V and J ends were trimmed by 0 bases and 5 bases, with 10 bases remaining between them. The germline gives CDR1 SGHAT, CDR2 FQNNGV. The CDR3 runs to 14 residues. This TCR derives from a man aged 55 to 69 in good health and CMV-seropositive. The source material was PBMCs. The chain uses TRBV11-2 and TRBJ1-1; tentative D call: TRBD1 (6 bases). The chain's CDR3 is CASSLDLTGTEAFF. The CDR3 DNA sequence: TGTGCCAGCAGCTTAGATCTAACAGGGACTGAAGCTTTCTTT.